The 18 T cell receptor beta chains below come from one sample, sequenced in a study of shared clonotypes between healthy human individuals. Method: immunoSEQ multiplex PCR; TCRdb's copy keeps in-frame clones and lacks some. The sample includes nearly 750,000 clones, about two thirds of them seen just once. Sequencing was performed on memory CD4+ T cells sorted from blood. The subset is: CD45RA-negative fraction. The receptors stem from a woman under 40 in good health.

On this clone itself: A much larger clone differs by one base, so this may be a read error. The chain employs TRBV7-3 and TRBJ2-7; D remains ambiguous. The CDR3 consists of 11 residues. Germline values: CDR1 SGHTA, CDR2 FQGTGA. The V end was cut by 3 bases, the J end by 0 bases, with 0 bases between. The CDR3 protein is CASSFSYEQYF. The CDR3 bases are TGTGCCAGCAGCTTCTCCTACGAGCAGTACTTC.

V usage is TRBV28 and J usage is TRBJ1-4, with D tentatively TRBD1 (6 bases). This CDR3 contains 18 residues. The V gene's germline CDR1 is MDHEN and CDR2 SYDVKM. The V gene lost 3 bases and the J gene lost 7 bases, with 24 bases spanning the gap. The CDR3 DNA is TGTGCCAGCAGTTTCCGCGGGTTCGTTGTAGGGGGGGGTGAAAAACTGTTTTTT. This translates into CASSFRGFVVGGGEKLFF.

The V call is TRBV6-5, the J call TRBJ2-1, with 8 bases that match TRBD2. CDR3 size: 12 residues. The germline V gene has CDR1 MNHEY and CDR2 SVGAGI. Trimming took 5 bases from V and 14 from J; bases not matched to a gene: 8. CDR3 amino acids: CASSAFSGREFF. In DNA form, the CDR3 reads TGTGCCAGCAGTGCCTTCAGCGGGAGAGAGTTCTTC.

V is TRBV19 and J is TRBJ2-5, with TRBD2 matching over 7 bases. Germline loops: CDR1 LNHDA, CDR2 SQIVND (reference sequence). This CDR3 spans 14 amino acids. Trimming cost V 5 bases and J 7 bases; bases outside gene matches: 10. CDR3 residues: CASSFASGTGTQYF. The CDR3, as DNA: TGTGCCAGTAGTTTCGCTAGCGGAACCGGGACCCAGTACTTC.

This clone was detected only a few times. This chain connects TRBV19 to TRBJ1-5; 8 nucleotides align to TRBD1. V was clipped by 6 bases and J by 7 bases; unmatched bases: 8. CDR3 size: 14 residues. Germline V CDR1 and CDR2: LNHDA, SQIVND (reference sequence). The chain's CDR3 is CASRRDRGGQPQHF. Written as DNA, the CDR3 is TGTGCCAGTAGACGCGACAGGGGCGGACAGCCCCAGCATTTT.

The chain couples TRBV29-1 to TRBJ2-3, with D hard to call. There are 16 residues in the CDR3. The ends were cut back, 4 bases at V and 2 bases at J, with 19 bases in the middle. The germline gives CDR1 SQVTM, CDR2 ANQGSEA. CDR3 in amino acids: CSVGFRSRKNTDTQYF. DNA of the CDR3: TGCAGCGTTGGGTTTAGGAGCAGAAAGAACACAGATACGCAGTATTTT.

The rearrangement joins TRBV5-4 to TRBJ2-7, with D maybe TRBD1 (6 bases). Germline V gene data show CDR1 as SGHNT and CDR2 as YYREEE (reference sequence). Deletions cut 4 bases from V and 6 bases from J, with 20 bases between. The CDR3 is 15 residues long. This CDR3 is CASSPGTSLALEQYF. CDR3 in DNA: TGTGCCAGCAGCCCCGGGACAAGCCTCGCCCTCGAGCAGTACTTC.

A remark on this clone: The same CDR3 arises from other DNA sequences in this sample as well. The V and J genes are TRBV6-6 and TRBJ2-7, with 8 nucleotides matching TRBD2. The V and J ends lost 0 bases and 4 bases, in that order; junction bases with no gene match: 5. In germline, CDR1 is MNHNY, CDR2 SVGAGI (reference sequence). There are 15 residues in the CDR3. The CDR3 here is CASSYSAGGSYEQYF. For the CDR3, the DNA is TGTGCCAGCAGTTACTCCGCGGGAGGCTCGTACGAGCAGTACTTC.

V is TRBV19 and J is TRBJ1-1; D uncertain. This CDR3 contains 15 residues. The V gene's germline CDR1 is LNHDA and CDR2 SQIVND (reference sequence). The V gene lost 1 base and the J gene lost 5 bases, with 14 bases spanning the gap. Written as DNA, the CDR3 is TGTGCCAGTAGTATAGCCCACTTTGAAGGAACTGAAGCTTTCTTT. Amino acid sequence: CASSIAHFEGTEAFF.

V usage is TRBV5-6 and J usage is TRBJ1-4; no clear D. This CDR3 region has 15 residues. Per the germline V gene, CDR1 is SGHDT and CDR2 is YYEEEE. V shed 2 bases and J shed 5 bases, with 13 bases lying between them. CDR3 amino acids: CASSFSLWGNEKLFF. The CDR3 bases are TGTGCCAGCAGCTTTTCGCTCTGGGGAAATGAAAAACTGTTTTTT.

The rearrangement joins TRBV27 to TRBJ1-3; no firm D call. Germline V gene data show CDR1 as MNHEY and CDR2 as SMNVEV (reference sequence). V lost 6 bases and J lost 6, with 12 bases in between. CDR3 length: 13 amino acids. CDR3 sequence: CASSTAFENTIYF. The DNA of the CDR3 is TGTGCCAGCAGCACCGCCTTCGAAAACACCATATATTTT.

This clone was counted a single time. The genes are TRBV5-8 and TRBJ2-5; 9 positions agree with TRBD2. CDR1 is SGHTS, CDR2 YDEGEE, per germline. V was clipped by 3 bases and J by 2 bases; unmatched bases: 5. CDR3 length: 15 amino acids. CDR3 DNA sequence: TGTGCCAGCAGCTCGGCGGGAGGGGGTCAAGAGACCCAGTACTTC. Protein sequence: CASSSAGGGQETQYF.

The rearrangement links TRBV6-1 to TRBJ2-7, with a tentative D call TRBD2 (6 bases). V lost 6 bases to trimming and J lost 2 bases, with 14 bases between them. Germline CDR1 and CDR2: MNHNS and SASEGT. CDR3 length: 14 amino acids. Here the CDR3 DNA reads TGTGCCAGCAGGAGCGGGTGGCAGGCCTACGAGCAGTACTTC. This sequence encodes CASRSGWQAYEQYF.

The chain recombines TRBV11-2 with TRBJ2-2, with D perhaps TRBD1 (6 bases). CDR1 is SGHAT, CDR2 FQNNGV, per germline. V shed 1 base and J shed 2 bases, with 17 bases lying between them. This CDR3 comprises 18 residues. CDR3 sequence reads: CASSLGYRAVRNTGELFF. CDR3 sequence (DNA): TGTGCCAGCAGCTTAGGGTACAGGGCGGTAAGAAACACCGGGGAGCTGTTTTTT.

This clone has more than one count but fewer than ten. The conserved phenylalanine or tryptophan is not found at the CDR3 terminus, so this likely reflects a read error. The DNA is omitted, as the CDR3 cannot be located on it reliably, and the CDR3 follows TCRdb's listing. The V and J genes are TRBV4-1 and TRBJ2-7. Germline CDR1 and CDR2: MGHRA and YSYEKL. Inclusive of both ends, the CDR3 amounts to 14 amino acids. This CDR3 reads CASSPVTDRARHRT.

V and J are TRBV29-1 and TRBJ2-7; either TRBD1 or TRBD2 may supply D (5 bases each). V gave up 6 bases and J gave up 2 bases, with 11 bases separating them. This CDR3 has 12 residues. Germline assignment: CDR1 SQVTM and CDR2 ANQGSEA. CDR3: CSVQGETYEQYF. CDR3 sequence (DNA): TGCAGCGTCCAAGGGGAGACCTACGAGCAGTACTTC.

CDR3 sequence: CASSYLGIGANVLTF. DNA of the CDR3: TGTGCCAGCAGTTACTTGGGTATTGGGGCCAACGTCCTGACTTTC. The chain combines TRBV6-5 with TRBJ2-6; D not resolved. The ends were cut back, 1 base at V and 3 bases at J, with 7 bases in the middle. Germline V gene sequence: CDR1 MNHEY, CDR2 SVGAGI. The CDR3 totals 15 residues.

The chain carries TRBV6-5 and TRBJ2-7; D gene uncertain. Trimming stripped 6 bases from V and 0 bases from J, with 12 bases between. The CDR3 has 14 amino acids. Germline-derived CDR1 and CDR2 are MNHEY and SVGAGI. In DNA, the CDR3 is TGTGCCAGCAGCCCCCAACACCTCTCCTACGAGCAGTACTTC. Translation: CASSPQHLSYEQYF.